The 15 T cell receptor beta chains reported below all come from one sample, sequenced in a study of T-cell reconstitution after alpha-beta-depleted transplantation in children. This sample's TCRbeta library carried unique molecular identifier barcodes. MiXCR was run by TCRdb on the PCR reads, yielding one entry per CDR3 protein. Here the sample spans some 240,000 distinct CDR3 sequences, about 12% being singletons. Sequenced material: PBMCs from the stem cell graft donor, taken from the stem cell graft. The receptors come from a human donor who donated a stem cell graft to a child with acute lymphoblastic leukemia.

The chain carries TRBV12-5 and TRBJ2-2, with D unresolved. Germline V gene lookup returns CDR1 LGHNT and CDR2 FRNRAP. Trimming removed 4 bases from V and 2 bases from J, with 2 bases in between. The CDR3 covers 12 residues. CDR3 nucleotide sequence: TGTGCTAGTGGTTATAACACCGGGGAGCTGTTTTTT. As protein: CASGYNTGELFF.

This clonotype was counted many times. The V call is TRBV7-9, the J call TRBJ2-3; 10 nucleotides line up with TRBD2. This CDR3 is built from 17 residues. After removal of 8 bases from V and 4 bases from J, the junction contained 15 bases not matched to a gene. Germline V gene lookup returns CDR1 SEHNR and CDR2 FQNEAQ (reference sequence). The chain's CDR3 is CASGLFLGLAGADTQYF. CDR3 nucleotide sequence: TGTGCCAGCGGTTTGTTTCTAGGGCTAGCGGGAGCAGATACGCAGTATTTT.

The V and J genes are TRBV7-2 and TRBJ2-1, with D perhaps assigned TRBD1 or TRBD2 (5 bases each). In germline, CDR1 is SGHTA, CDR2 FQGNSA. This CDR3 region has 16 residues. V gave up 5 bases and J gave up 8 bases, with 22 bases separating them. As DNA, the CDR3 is TGTGCCAGCAGCCGAAGAGGGACCAGGCTTTGGGATGAGCAGTTCTTC. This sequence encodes CASSRRGTRLWDEQFF.

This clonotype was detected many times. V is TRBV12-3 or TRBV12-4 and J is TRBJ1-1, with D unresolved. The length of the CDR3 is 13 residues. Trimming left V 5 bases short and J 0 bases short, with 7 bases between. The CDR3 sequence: CASSNSMNTEAFF. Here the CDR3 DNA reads TGTGCCAGCAGTAACAGCATGAACACTGAAGCTTTCTTT.

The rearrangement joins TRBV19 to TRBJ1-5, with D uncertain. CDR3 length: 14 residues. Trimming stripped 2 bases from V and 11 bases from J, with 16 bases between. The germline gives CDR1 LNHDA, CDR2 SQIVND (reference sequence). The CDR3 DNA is TGTGCCAGTAGTATAAGTGGCGGGTCCTCGGCCCAGCATTTT. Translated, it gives CASSISGGSSAQHF.

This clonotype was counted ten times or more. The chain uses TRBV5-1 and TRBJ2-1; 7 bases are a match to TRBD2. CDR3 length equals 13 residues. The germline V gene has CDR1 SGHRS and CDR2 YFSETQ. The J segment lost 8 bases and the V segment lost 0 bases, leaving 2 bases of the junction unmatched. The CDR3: CASSLGTRDEQFF. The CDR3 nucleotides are TGCGCCAGCAGCTTGGGGACTAGGGATGAGCAGTTCTTC.

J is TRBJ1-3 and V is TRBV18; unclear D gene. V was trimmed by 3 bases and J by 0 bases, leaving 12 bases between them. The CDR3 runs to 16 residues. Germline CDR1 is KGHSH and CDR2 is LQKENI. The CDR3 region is CASSPVVGRSGNTIYF. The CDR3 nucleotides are TGTGCCAGCTCACCCGTCGTAGGCCGCTCTGGAAACACCATATATTTT. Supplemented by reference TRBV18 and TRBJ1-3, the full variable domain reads NAGVMQNPRHLVRRRGQEARLRCSPMKGHSHVYWYRQLPEEGLKFMVYLQKENIIDESGMPKERFSAEFPKEGPSILRIQQVVRGDSAAYFCASSPVVGRSGNTIYFGEGSWLTVV.

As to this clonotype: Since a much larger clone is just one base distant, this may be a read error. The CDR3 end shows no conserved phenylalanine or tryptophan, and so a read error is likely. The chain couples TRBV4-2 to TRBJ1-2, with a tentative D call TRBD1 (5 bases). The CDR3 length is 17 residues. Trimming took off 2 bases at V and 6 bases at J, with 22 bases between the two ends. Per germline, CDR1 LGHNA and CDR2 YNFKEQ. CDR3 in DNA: TGTGCCAGCAGCCAACGGCTTCAGGGCTTAGACCGGGATGGCTACACCATC. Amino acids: CASSQRLQGLDRDGYTI.

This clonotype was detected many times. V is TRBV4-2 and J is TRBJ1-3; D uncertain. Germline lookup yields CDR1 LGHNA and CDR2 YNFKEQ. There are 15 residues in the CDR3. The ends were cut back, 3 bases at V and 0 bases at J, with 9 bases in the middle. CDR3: CASSQRSLSGNTIYF. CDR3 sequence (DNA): TGTGCCAGCAGCCAGAGATCACTCTCTGGAAACACCATATATTTT.

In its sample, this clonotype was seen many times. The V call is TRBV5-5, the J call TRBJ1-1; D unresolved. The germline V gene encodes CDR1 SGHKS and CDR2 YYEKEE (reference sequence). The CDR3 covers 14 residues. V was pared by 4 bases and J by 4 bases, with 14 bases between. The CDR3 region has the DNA TGTGCCAGCAGCCGTACGTCGGACTCCACTGAAGCTTTCTTT. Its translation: CASSRTSDSTEAFF.

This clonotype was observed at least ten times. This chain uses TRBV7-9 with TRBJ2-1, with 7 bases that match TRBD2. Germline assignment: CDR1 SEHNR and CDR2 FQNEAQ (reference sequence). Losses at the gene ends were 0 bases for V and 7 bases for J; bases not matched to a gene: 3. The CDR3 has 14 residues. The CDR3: CASSLAGGRNEQFF. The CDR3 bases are TGTGCCAGCAGCTTAGCGGGAGGGAGGAATGAGCAGTTCTTC.

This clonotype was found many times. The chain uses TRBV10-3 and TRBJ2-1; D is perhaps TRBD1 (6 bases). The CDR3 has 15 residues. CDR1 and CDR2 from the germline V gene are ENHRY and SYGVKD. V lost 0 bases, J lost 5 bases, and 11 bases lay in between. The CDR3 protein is CAISESQGLDNEQFF. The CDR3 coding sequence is TGTGCCATCAGTGAGTCGCAGGGGCTGGACAATGAGCAGTTCTTC.

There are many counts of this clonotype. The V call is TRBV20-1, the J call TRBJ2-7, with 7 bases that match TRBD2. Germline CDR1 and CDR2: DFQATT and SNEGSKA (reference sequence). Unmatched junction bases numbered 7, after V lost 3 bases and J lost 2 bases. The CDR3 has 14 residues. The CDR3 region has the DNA TGCAGTGCTAGTTACGGGAGGATCACCTACGAGCAGTACTTC. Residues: CSASYGRITYEQYF.

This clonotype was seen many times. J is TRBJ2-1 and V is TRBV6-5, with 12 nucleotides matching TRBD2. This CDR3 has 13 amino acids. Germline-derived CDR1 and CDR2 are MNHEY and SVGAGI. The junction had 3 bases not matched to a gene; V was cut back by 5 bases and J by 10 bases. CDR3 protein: CASSRTSGEEQFF. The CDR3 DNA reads TGTGCCAGCAGTCGGACTAGCGGGGAGGAGCAGTTCTTC.

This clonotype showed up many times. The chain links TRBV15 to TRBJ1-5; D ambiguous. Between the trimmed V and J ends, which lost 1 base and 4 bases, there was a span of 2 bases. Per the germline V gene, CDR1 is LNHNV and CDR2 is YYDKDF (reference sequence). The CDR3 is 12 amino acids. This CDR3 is CATSRVNQPQHF. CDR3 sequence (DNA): TGTGCCACCAGCAGAGTGAATCAGCCCCAGCATTTT. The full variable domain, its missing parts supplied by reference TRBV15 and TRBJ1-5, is DAMVIQNPRYQVTQFGKPVTLSCSQTLNHNVMYWYQQKSSQAPKLLFHYYDKDFNNEADTPDNFQSRRPNTSFCFLDIRSPGLGDTAMYLCATSRVNQPQHFGDGTRLSIL.